A single sample is the source of the 28 T cell receptor beta chains below, sequenced in a study of tumor-infiltrating lymphocytes in glioblastoma multiforme. Three nested ARM-PCR rounds with V-beta and C-beta primers built TCRB libraries. MiXCR, applied by TCRdb to the multiplex PCR reads, yields one record per CDR3 protein. In the table there are some 10,000 distinct CDR3 sequences, 60% to 70% of which are singletons. Material for sequencing was brain tumor tissue. The origin of the receptors is a male donor with glioblastoma.

J is TRBJ2-1 and V is TRBV29-1; maybe TRBD1 (6 bases). This CDR3 has 14 residues. Trimming removed 7 bases at V and 8 bases at J, with 21 bases between. Germline V gives CDR1 SQVTM, CDR2 ANQGSEA. CDR3 protein: CSAAGTWKGDEQFF. In DNA, the CDR3 is TGCAGCGCGGCCGGGACATGGAAAGGCGATGAGCAGTTCTTC.

This clonotype was picked up one time. The V call is TRBV20-1, the J call TRBJ2-7; 8 nucleotides match TRBD2. Losses at the gene ends were 4 bases for V and 13 bases for J; bases not matched to a gene: 21. Germline V gene data show CDR1 as DFQATT and CDR2 as SNEGSKA (reference sequence). This CDR3 is built from 15 residues. The CDR3 loop reads CSAIPTAGVGYEKYF. Written as DNA, the CDR3 is TGCAGTGCTATACCTACAGCGGGAGTGGGTTACGAGAAATACTTC.

In DNA, the CDR3 is TGTGCCAGCAGCCTCACGTCGGGGGCGGTTTATGGCTACACCTTC. Translation gives CASSLTSGAVYGYTF. The chain recombines TRBV11-2 with TRBJ1-2; possibly TRBD1 for D (6 bases). The CDR3 loop spans 15 amino acids. Trimming removed 5 bases from V and 5 bases from J, with 18 bases in between. From germline, CDR1 is SGHAT and CDR2 FQNNGV.

In regard to this clonotype: Without the conserved terminal phenylalanine or tryptophan, this CDR3 likely stems from a read error. The rearrangement joins TRBV20-1 to TRBJ2-1; D possibly corresponds to TRBD2 (6 bases). CDR1 and CDR2 from the germline V gene are DFQATT and SNEGSKA (reference sequence). This CDR3 spans 14 amino acids. The CDR3 DNA reads as TGCGGTGCTAGAGATGAGGCGGGGCTGTATGAGCAGTTCTCC. It translates to CGARDEAGLYEQFS.

V and J are TRBV11-3 and TRBJ2-7; D uncertain. Germline loops: CDR1 SGHNT, CDR2 YENEEA. The CDR3 loop spans 13 amino acids. V gave up 5 bases and J gave up 6 bases, with 14 bases separating them. CDR3 DNA sequence: TGTGCCAGCAGCATGCCCCCTCGGTCCGAGCAGTACTTC. It specifies CASSMPPRSEQYF.

V gene TRBV6-5 combines with J gene TRBJ2-7; no reliable D call. V gave up 4 bases and J gave up 4 bases, with 17 bases separating them. Germline V lookup: CDR1 MNHEY, CDR2 SVGAGI. The CDR3 is 15 amino acids. The CDR3 DNA sequence: TGTGCCAGCAGTTTCTCTTTACACCAACAATACGAGCAGTACTTC. Protein: CASSFSLHQQYEQYF.

Concerning this clonotype itself: The junction departs from the called germline gene at one end, perhaps through a read error. This chain connects TRBV11-1 to TRBJ2-7; D perhaps matches TRBD1 (5 bases). The CDR3 is 13 amino acids. The germline CDR1 and CDR2 sequences are SGHAT and FQDESV (reference sequence). The CDR3 nucleotides read TGTGCCAGCAGCCCTCGGCAGGGTGGTGAGCAGTGCTTC. Translation: CASSPRQGGEQCF.

About this clonotype itself: The CDR3 does not close with the conserved phenylalanine or tryptophan, likely indicating a read error. This sequence joins TRBV10-3 and TRBJ2-1, with D possibly matching TRBD2 (6 bases). The germline V and J ends were trimmed by 2 bases and 7 bases, with 12 bases remaining between them. Per germline, CDR1 ENHRY and CDR2 SYGVKD. This CDR3 has 14 residues. As DNA, the CDR3 is TGTGCCATCAGTGAGGGGCAGGGAGGTAATGAGCAGTTCCTC. Translated, it gives CAISEGQGGNEQFL.

V usage is TRBV11-2 and J usage is TRBJ2-7; 9 bases map to TRBD2. Looked up from germline, CDR1 is SGHAT and CDR2 is FQNNGV. The CDR3 is made up of 15 amino acids. With V trimmed by 10 bases and J by 3 bases, 13 bases remained unmatched. This CDR3 is CATDARAGGLYEQYF. DNA for the CDR3: TGTGCCACCGACGCGAGAGCGGGAGGTCTCTACGAGCAGTACTTC.

This clonotype was found a few times. The chain has TRBV4-2 and TRBJ2-3; 13 positions agree with TRBD2. The J segment lost 3 bases and the V segment lost 7 bases, leaving 13 bases of the junction unmatched. The CDR3 is made up of 18 amino acids. Looked up from germline, CDR1 is LGHNA and CDR2 is YNFKEQ. The CDR3 reads CASNPWTSGRKRTDTQYF. CDR3 nucleotide sequence: TGTGCCAGCAACCCCTGGACTAGCGGGAGAAAGAGGACAGATACGCAGTATTTT.

About this clonotype: The junction differs from germline at one of its ends, possibly a read error. This chain links TRBV6-2 or TRBV6-3 with TRBJ1-2; the D is unclear. From germline, CDR1 is MNHEY and CDR2 SVGEGT. The CDR3 has 11 residues. The DNA of the CDR3 is TGTCCCAGCAGCCCAGCCTATGGCTACACCTTC. This gives the protein CPSSPAYGYTF.

This clonotype was observed a handful of times. This chain connects TRBV5-6 to TRBJ2-7, with D unresolved. Per germline, CDR1 SGHDT and CDR2 YYEEEE. Between the trimmed V and J ends, which lost 1 base and 0 bases, there was a span of 5 bases. The CDR3 runs 13 residues. CDR3 in amino acids: CASSLWSSYEQYF. In nucleotides, the CDR3 is TGTGCCAGCAGCTTGTGGTCCTCCTACGAGCAGTACTTC.

For this clonotype: Relative to the germline gene, one junction end is altered; a read error may explain this. This chain joins TRBV20-1 and TRBJ2-1; 7 bases line up with TRBD2. Germline CDR1 is DFQATT and CDR2 is SNEGSKA (reference sequence). This CDR3 has 14 residues. The chain's CDR3 is CSARDASGPNEQLF. Written as DNA, the CDR3 is TGCAGTGCTAGAGATGCTAGCGGTCCCAATGAGCAGCTCTTC.

The chain uses TRBV12-3 or TRBV12-4 and TRBJ2-5; D may be TRBD1 or TRBD2 (5 bases each). The CDR3 spans 15 residues. V was shortened by 7 bases and J by 1 base, with 16 bases between the two germline ends. In DNA, the CDR3 is TGTGCCAGCACAACGGGGCAGAGCCCCCAAGAGACCCAGTACTTC. It encodes CASTTGQSPQETQYF.

This clonotype appeared many times. The junction departs from the called germline gene at one end, perhaps through a read error. The V call is TRBV29-1, the J call TRBJ1-2; 12 nucleotides align to TRBD1. Germline assignment: CDR1 SQVTM and CDR2 ANQGSEA. The CDR3 loop spans 13 amino acids. CDR3 in amino acids: CSVEEGTGGKDAF. CDR3 DNA: TGCAGCGTTGAAGAGGGGACAGGGGGCAAAGACGCCTTC.

This chain links TRBV29-1 with TRBJ1-6; 7 bases align to TRBD1. The CDR3 is made up of 13 amino acids. CDR1 and CDR2 (germline): SQVTM, ANQGSEA. The V gene end was trimmed by 4 bases and the J gene end by 10 bases; junction bases not matched to a gene: 7. DNA of the CDR3: TGCAGCGTTGTCAGGGACAGAAAGTCACCCCTCCACTTT. This encodes CSVVRDRKSPLHF. The entire variable domain, with the rest obtained from reference TRBV29-1 and TRBJ1-6, is as follows: SAVISQKPSRDICQRGTSLTIQCQVDSQVTMMFWYRQQPGQSLTLIATANQGSEATYESGFVIDKFPISRPNLTFSTLTVSNMSPEDSSIYLCSVVRDRKSPLHFGNGTRLTVT.

This sequence joins TRBV20-1 and TRBJ1-5, with unresolved D. V was clipped by 6 bases and J by 7 bases, with 19 bases between them. CDR3 length equals 14 residues. Germline V gene data show CDR1 as DFQATT and CDR2 as SNEGSKA (reference sequence). The CDR3 DNA follows: TGCAGTGCCATCCCAGGCCATGGAAACCAGCCCCAGCATTTT. Protein sequence: CSAIPGHGNQPQHF.

In regard to this clonotype: The junction and the germline gene differ at one end; a read error may be behind it. V is TRBV2 and J is TRBJ2-1, with a tentative D call TRBD2 (5 bases). CDR1 is SNHLY and CDR2 is FYNNEI in the germline V gene. The CDR3 has 15 residues. The CDR3 protein is CASRPLGTLEAEQPF. CDR3 nucleotide sequence: TGTGCCAGCAGGCCACTAGGCACTTTGGAGGCTGAGCAGCCCTTC.

Comment on this clonotype: Since the CDR3 does not end with the conserved phenylalanine or tryptophan, this likely comes from a read error. The chain combines TRBV6-5 with TRBJ2-1; no firm D call. The CDR3 contains 14 residues. Germline-derived CDR1 and CDR2 are MNHEY and SVGAGI. The CDR3 bases are TGTGCTAGCAGTTACGGGCCGGGCTTCAGTGAGCAGTTCATC. Protein: CASSYGPGFSEQFI.

The chain recombines TRBV2 with TRBJ1-4, with a possible D match to TRBD1 (6 bases). Germline lookup yields CDR1 SNHLY and CDR2 FYNNEI. V lost 7 bases, J lost 5 bases, and 14 bases lay in between. The CDR3 is 14 amino acids. The CDR3 region has the DNA TGTGCCAGCACTCCACAGGGCTTCAATGAAAAACTGTTTTTT. Translating it yields CASTPQGFNEKLFF.

A remark on this clonotype: A much larger clone differs by one base, so this may be a read error. The J gene is TRBJ2-3, the V gene TRBV5-1; 9 bases are a match to TRBD1. This CDR3 is 16 amino acids long. Germline CDR1 is SGHRS and CDR2 is YFSETQ. The DNA for the CDR3 is TGCGCCAGCAACTACATGGACAGGGGACAAGGAGATATGCAGTATTTT. Translation gives CASNYMDRGQGDMQYF.

Remarks on this clonotype: A much more abundant neighbour one base away suggests this may be a read error. V usage is TRBV5-1 and J usage is TRBJ1-2; no clear D. The V end lost 4 bases, the J end lost 2 bases, and 21 bases lay between the germline ends. This CDR3 spans 17 amino acids. The germline gives CDR1 SGHRS, CDR2 YFSETQ. CDR3 bases: TGCGCCAGCAGCGTATCGAACCCGGACCCGAGGAACTATGGCTACACCTTC. The encoded protein is CASSVSNPDPRNYGYTF.

V is TRBV11-3 and J is TRBJ2-1; the D call may be TRBD1 or TRBD2 (6 bases each). Germline assignment: CDR1 SGHNT and CDR2 YENEEA. CDR3 length: 16 residues. The V gene lost 5 bases and the J gene lost 4 bases, with 18 bases spanning the gap. CDR3 amino acids: CASSPPWGAGYNEQFF. In nucleotides, the CDR3 is TGTGCCAGCAGCCCACCCTGGGGGGCCGGGTACAATGAGCAGTTCTTC.

A word on this clonotype: The junction and the germline gene differ at one end; a read error may be behind it. The V call is TRBV6-1, the J call TRBJ2-5; D gene uncertain. Germline values: CDR1 MNHNS, CDR2 SASEGT. The CDR3 spans 15 residues. The CDR3 sequence: CVSNALRASQETQYF. CDR3 in DNA: TGTGTCAGCAATGCCCTAAGGGCGAGCCAAGAGACACAGTACTTC.

Regarding this clonotype: One junction end disagrees with the germline gene, perhaps due to a read error. The V and J genes are TRBV11-2 and TRBJ2-3; the D is unclear. This CDR3 is built from 12 residues. Germline assignment: CDR1 SGHAT and CDR2 FQNNGV. Here the CDR3 reads CASSHSADMQYF. CDR3 in DNA: TGTGCCAGCAGTCACAGCGCAGATATGCAGTATTTT. The entire variable domain, with the rest obtained from reference TRBV11-2 and TRBJ2-3, is as follows: EAGVAQSPRYKIIEKRQSVAFWCNPISGHATLYWYQQILGQGPKLLIQFQNNGVVDDSQLPKDRFSAERLKGVDSTLKIQPAKLEDSAVYLCASSHSADMQYFGPGTRLTVL.

To note about this clonotype: The junction does not match germline at one end; this may be a read error. The chain uses TRBV30 and TRBJ1-1, with 11 bases identical to TRBD1. This CDR3 comprises 14 residues. Germline assignment: CDR1 GTSNPN and CDR2 SVGIG (reference sequence). DNA of the CDR3: TGTGCCTGGTTTCCCTGGACAGGGGGCACTGAAGCTTTCTTC. It yields the protein CAWFPWTGGTEAFF.

This rearrangement joins TRBV29-1 to TRBJ1-1, with a weak D call TRBD1 (6 bases). CDR3 length: 13 amino acids. The V end was cut by 3 bases, the J end by 0 bases, with 8 bases between. Germline CDR1 and CDR2: SQVTM and ANQGSEA. Written as DNA, the CDR3 is TGCAGCGTTGAGAGGGGGGTGAACACTGAAGCTTTCTTT. Protein product: CSVERGVNTEAFF.

The chain carries TRBV6-2 or TRBV6-3 and TRBJ2-1, with D possibly matching TRBD2 (5 bases). The CDR3 spans 14 residues. The V gene's germline CDR1 is MNHEY and CDR2 SVGEGT. V was shortened by 4 bases and J by 1 base, with 8 bases between the two germline ends. CDR3 amino acids: CASSSPGSYNEQFF. CDR3 bases: TGTGCCAGCAGTTCCCCGGGATCCTACAATGAGCAGTTCTTC.